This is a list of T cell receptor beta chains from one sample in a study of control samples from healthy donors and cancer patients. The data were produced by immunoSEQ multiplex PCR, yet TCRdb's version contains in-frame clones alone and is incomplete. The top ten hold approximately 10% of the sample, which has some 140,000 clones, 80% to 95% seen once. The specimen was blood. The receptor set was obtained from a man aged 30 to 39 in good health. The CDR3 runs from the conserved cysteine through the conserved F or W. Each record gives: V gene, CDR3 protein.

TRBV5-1 CASQGGGETQYF
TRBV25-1 CASTITGRESPDTQYF
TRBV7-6 CASSYLRSGGVEKLFF
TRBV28 CASSSWTSLQETQYF
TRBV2 CASRIDGLNTEAFF
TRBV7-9 CASTHRELNTEAFF
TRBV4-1 CASSQDEAGAAYNEQFF
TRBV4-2 CASSQTSSVTYEQYF
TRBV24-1 CATSDRLAETQYF
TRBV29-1 CSVAGTGAYEQYF
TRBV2 CASSEVAGGIGHF
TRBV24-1 CATSDTSRGNTEAFF
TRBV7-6 CASSATGTSGYEQYF
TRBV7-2 CASSPNQGVDTQYF
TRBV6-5 CASISDRTEAFF
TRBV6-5 CASAEGIYTDTQYF
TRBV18 CASSSGLAIYEQYF
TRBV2 CASSVPSGLETQYF
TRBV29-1 CSVEDQPQGAFF
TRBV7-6 CASSPSGTSKETQYF
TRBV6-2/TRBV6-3 CASSLPTGTELERTQYF
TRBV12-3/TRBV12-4 CASRTSRGPQHF
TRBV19 CASSMTSGSPDTQYF
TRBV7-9 CASSLVSTNTEAFF
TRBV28 CASSSGGAVAYEQYF
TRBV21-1 CASSKSGLTSGIYEQYF
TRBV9 CASSVGGRINQPQHF
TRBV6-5 CATTTGNPKKLFF
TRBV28 CASSYRGLHSYEQYF
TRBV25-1 CASSDSSGSGETQYF
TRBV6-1 CASSEAMSGGYGYTF
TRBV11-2 CASSLGTGASQTQYF
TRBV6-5 CASSRRVLGNTEAFF
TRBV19 CASSNQRASDTQYF
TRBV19 CASSISSDTQYF
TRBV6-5 CASGEERASSYEQYF
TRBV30 CAWGVGVSGEKLFF
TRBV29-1 CSVVQRTEAFF
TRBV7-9 CASSLVRGRQETQYF
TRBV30 CAWSKRSGRARTEAFF
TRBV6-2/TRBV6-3 CASSYPPRSGGELFF
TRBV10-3 CAIRDREGPQHF
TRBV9 CASSEGQGRQETQYF
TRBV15 CATSIDREGSPLHF
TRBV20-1 CSASRRESSTDTQYF
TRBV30 CAFRDRETQYF
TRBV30 CAWSPRLRDRVIGNTIYF
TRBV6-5 CASSYSLTGELFF
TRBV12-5 CASGRPGLAGYEQYF
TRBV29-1 CSVAWTGYNEQFF
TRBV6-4 CAKAKRKSYNEQFF
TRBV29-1 CSVEVAGGLTSGRWEAYEQYF
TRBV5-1 CASSLGGGETQYF
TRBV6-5 CASRTGAGNTEAFF
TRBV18 CASSPADTQYF
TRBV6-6 CASSYSGQGGGYTF
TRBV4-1 CASSQQPPGLGSYNEQFF
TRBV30 CAWSVTGRGGGGYTF
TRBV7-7 CASSLGSAGGAETQYF
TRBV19 CASSMDRSYGYTF